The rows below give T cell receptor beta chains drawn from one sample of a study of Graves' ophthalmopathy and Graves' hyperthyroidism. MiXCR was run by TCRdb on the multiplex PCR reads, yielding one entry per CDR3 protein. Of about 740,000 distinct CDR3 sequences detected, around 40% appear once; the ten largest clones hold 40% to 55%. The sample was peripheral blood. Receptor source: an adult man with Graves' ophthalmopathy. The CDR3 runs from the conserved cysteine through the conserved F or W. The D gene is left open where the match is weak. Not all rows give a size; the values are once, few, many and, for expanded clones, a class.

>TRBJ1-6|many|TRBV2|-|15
TGTGCCAGCAGTGTTTCAGATTCCTATAATTCACCCCTCCACTTT
CASSVSDSYNSPLHF
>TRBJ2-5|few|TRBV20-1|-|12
TGCAGTGCTCCGGGCCCCTTGGGGACCCAGTACTTC
CSAPGPLGTQYF
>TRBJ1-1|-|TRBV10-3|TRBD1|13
TGTGCCATCGGGGGAACAGGGGTGGATGAAGCTTTCTTT
CAIGGTGVDEAFF
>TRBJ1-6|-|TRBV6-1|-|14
TGTGCCATCAGTGAACTCGGGGCCTCTGCACCCCTCCACTTT
CAISELGASAPLHF
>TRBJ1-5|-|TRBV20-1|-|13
TGCAGTGCTAGTGCCCAGACCAATCAGCCCCGGCATTTT
CSASAQTNQPRHF
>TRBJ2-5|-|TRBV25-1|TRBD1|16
TGTGCCAGCAGCCGAACCGAGACAGGGGGCCGAGAGACCCAGTACTTC
CASSRTETGGRETQYF
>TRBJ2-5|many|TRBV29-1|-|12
TGCAGCCACATTAGCATCCAAGAGACCCAGTACTTC
CSHISIQETQYF
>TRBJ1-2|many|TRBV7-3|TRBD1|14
TGTGCCAGCAGCCGGGACAGGGCTGTCGATGGCTACACCTTC
CASSRDRAVDGYTF
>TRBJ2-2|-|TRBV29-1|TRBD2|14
TGCAGCGTGGGAGGGCGCCGGGCCTCTGGGGAGCTGTTTTTT
CSVGGRRASGELFF
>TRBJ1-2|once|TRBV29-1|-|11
TGCAGCGTAGAGCTATGGGAGGCCTACACCTTC
CSVELWEAYTF
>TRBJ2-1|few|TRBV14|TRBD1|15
TGTGCCAGCAGCCTCGACAGGGGATCCTACAATGAGCAGTTCTTC
CASSLDRGSYNEQFF
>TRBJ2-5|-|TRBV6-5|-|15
TGTGCCAGCAGTACTTTGGGGGTGGATAAAGAGACCCAGTACTTC
CASSTLGVDKETQYF
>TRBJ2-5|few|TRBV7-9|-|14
TGCGCCAGCAGCCAAGCCGCAACCAAGGAGACCCAGTACTTC
CASSQAATKETQYF
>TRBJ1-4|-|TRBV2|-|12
TGTGCCAGCAGTATTGCAGACGAAAAACTGTTTTTT
CASSIADEKLFF
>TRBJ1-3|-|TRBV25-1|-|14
TGTGCCAGCTCCCCAAGGAGGGGTGGAAACACCATATATTTT
CASSPRRGGNTIYF
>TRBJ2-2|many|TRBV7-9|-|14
TGTGCCAGCAGCTTCGTGGTGGACGCCGGGGAGCTGTTTTTT
CASSFVVDAGELFF
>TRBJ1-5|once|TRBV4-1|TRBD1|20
TGCGCCAGCACCCAAGAGGTTGGGAAAGGGGGCGCGTTTGGGGATCAGCCCCAGCATTTT
CASTQEVGKGGAFGDQPQHF
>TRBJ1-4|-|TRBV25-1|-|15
TGTGCCAGCAGTGGGCGGGACGGAACTAATGAAAAACTGTTTTTT
CASSGRDGTNEKLFF
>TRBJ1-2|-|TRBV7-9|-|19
TGTGCCAGTTCTTTGGACAGAACCCCGGGGCTAGGGAACAACTATGGCTACACCTTC
CASSLDRTPGLGNNYGYTF
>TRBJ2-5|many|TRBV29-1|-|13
TGCAGCGTGGCCAAGGGTTGGGAAGAGACCCAGTACTTC
CSVAKGWEETQYF
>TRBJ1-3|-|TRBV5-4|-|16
TGTGCCAGCAGCTTGTCTGTCGTAAACTCTGGAAACACCATATATTTT
CASSLSVVNSGNTIYF
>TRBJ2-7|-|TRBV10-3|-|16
TGTGCCAGCAGTTACCGGGTTTCACAGGGCTCCTACGAGCAGTACTTC
CASSYRVSQGSYEQYF
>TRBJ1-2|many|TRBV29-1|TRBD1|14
TGCAGCGTTGAAGATGGCGGGACAGGGAGAGGCTACACCTTC
CSVEDGGTGRGYTF
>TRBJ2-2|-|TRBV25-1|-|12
TGTGCCAGCAGTGACCTGACAGGGGAGCTGTTTTTT
CASSDLTGELFF
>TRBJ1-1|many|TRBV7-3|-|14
TGTGCCAGCAGCGTGGACAGTTTCAACACTGAAGCTTTCTTT
CASSVDSFNTEAFF
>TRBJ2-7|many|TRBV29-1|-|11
TGCAGCGTTGAAGATGATTCCGAGCAGTACTTC
CSVEDDSEQYF
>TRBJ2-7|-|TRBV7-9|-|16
TGTGCCAGCAGCTTAGAGGCTTTGAGCAACACCTACGAGCAGTACTTC
CASSLEALSNTYEQYF
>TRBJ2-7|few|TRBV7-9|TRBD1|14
TGTGCCAGCAGCCAGGGACAGTTTGGGTACGAGCAGTACTTC
CASSQGQFGYEQYF
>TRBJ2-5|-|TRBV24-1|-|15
TGTGCCACCAGTGATTTGAGCGCACACCAAGAGACCCAGTACTTC
CATSDLSAHQETQYF
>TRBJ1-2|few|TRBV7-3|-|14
TGTGCCAGCAGCCAAGACTCGGGTGGTTATGGCTACACCTTC
CASSQDSGGYGYTF
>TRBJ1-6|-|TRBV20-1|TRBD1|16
TGCAGTGCTAGAGATAGAAGGGGGCTCAGCAATTCACCCCTCCACTTT
CSARDRRGLSNSPLHF
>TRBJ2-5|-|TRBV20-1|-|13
TGCAGTGCTCTACGACACCGTCAAGAGACCCAGTACTTC
CSALRHRQETQYF
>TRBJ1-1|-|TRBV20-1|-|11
TGCAGTGCTAGAATAAACACTGAAGCTTTCTTT
CSARINTEAFF
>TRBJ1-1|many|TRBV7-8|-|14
TGTGCCAGCAGCTTGCAGGGTCGGAACACTGAAGCTTTCTTT
CASSLQGRNTEAFF
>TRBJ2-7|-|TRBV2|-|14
TGTGCCAGCAGACAAGACAGGATCGGCTACGAGCAGTACTTC
CASRQDRIGYEQYF
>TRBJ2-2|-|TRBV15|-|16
-
CATSRGTEAQPGSCFF
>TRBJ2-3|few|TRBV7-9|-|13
TGTGCCAGCAGAGACAGATTCAGAGATACGCAGTATTTT
CASRDRFRDTQYF
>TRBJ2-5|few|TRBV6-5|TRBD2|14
TGTGCCAGCAGTTACGAGCGGGGCCAAGAGACCCAGTACTTC
CASSYERGQETQYF
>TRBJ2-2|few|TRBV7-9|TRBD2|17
TGTGCCAGCAGCGACCGTTTCGCGGGGGCGAACACCGGGGAGCTGTTTTTT
CASSDRFAGANTGELFF
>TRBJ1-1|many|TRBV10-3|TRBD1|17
TGTGCCATCAGTGAAAGACGGCCAGGGGGCGATTCGGGCGAAGCTTTCTTT
CAISERRPGGDSGEAFF
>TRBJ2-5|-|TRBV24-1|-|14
TGTACCACCAGTGAACCCGGACGGGAAGAGACCCAGTACTTC
CTTSEPGREETQYF
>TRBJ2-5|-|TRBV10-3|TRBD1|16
TGTGCCAGCGGTGACCTGGGACAGATGCCCCAAGAGACCCAGTACTTC
CASGDLGQMPQETQYF
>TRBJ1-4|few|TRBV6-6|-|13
TGTGCCAGCAGTTACGCCGACGACGAAAAACTGTTTTTT
CASSYADDEKLFF
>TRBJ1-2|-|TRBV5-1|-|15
TGCGCCAGCAGCCTCCAGGAAGGGATGGGCTATGGCTACACCTTC
CASSLQEGMGYGYTF
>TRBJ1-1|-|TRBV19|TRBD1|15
TGTGCCAGTAGTACGGACAGGGGGCGGGACACTGAAGCTTTCTTT
CASSTDRGRDTEAFF
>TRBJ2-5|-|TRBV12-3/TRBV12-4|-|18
TGTGCCAGCAGCCAAGACATCGCTCGCCGGGGCGCGATAGAGACCCAGTACTTC
CASSQDIARRGAIETQYF
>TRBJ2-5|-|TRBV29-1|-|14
TGCAGCGTTGCGACAGGCGGAGGGTCGGAGACCCAGCACTTC
CSVATGGGSETQHF
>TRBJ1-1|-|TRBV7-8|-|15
TGTGCCAGCAGCTTAAGAGGCCCCGGGGGAACTGAAGCTTTCTTT
CASSLRGPGGTEAFF
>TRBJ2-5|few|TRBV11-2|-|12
TGTGCCAGCAGCCTACGGTCAGAGACCCAGTACTTC
CASSLRSETQYF
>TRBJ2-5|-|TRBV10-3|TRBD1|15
TGTGCCATCAGTGAGTTGTCAGGGGGCGAGAAGACCCAGTACTTC
CAISELSGGEKTQYF
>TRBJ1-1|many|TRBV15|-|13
TGTGCCACCAGCAGAGACAGGGGTTCTGAAGCTTTCTTT
CATSRDRGSEAFF
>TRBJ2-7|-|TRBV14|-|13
TGTGCCAGCTCACCATCCCGAGCAGCCGAGCAGTACTTC
CASSPSRAAEQYF
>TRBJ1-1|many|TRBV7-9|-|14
TGTGCCAGCCCTCCAAGCGGCAGGGCTGACGAAGCTTTCTTT
CASPPSGRADEAFF
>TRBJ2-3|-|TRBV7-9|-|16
TGTGCCAGCAGCTTAGCTAGCGGAAGGGGGCGGAATACGCAGTATTTT
CASSLASGRGRNTQYF
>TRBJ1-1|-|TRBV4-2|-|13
TGTGCCAGCAGTGGATTTCTGAACACTGAAGCTTTCTTT
CASSGFLNTEAFF